What follows are 32 T cell receptor beta chains derived from one specimen sequenced in a study of B cell selection in AIRE deficiency. Regulatory T cells were sorted as CD4+CD25hiCD127low/negative. Sequenced by immunoSEQ multiplex PCR; TCRdb stores in-frame clones only, minus some. The repertoire has about 14,000 clones, 90% to 95% of them found once; the top ten carry approximately 1.1%. The source material was Tregs sorted from PBMCs. All receptors derive from a human donor with AIRE deficiency.

This clone has only one observation. This chain uses TRBV10-3 with TRBJ2-6; D may be TRBD1 (6 bases). Germline lookup yields CDR1 ENHRY and CDR2 SYGVKD. With 10 bases removed from V and 0 bases from J, the gap between germline ends came to 10 bases. This CDR3 contains 14 residues. Written as DNA, the CDR3 is TGTGCCACGGGGACATTCTCTGGGGCCAACGTCCTGACTTTC. Translating it yields CATGTFSGANVLTF.

The table lists this clone with a count of one. The CDR3 DNA reads as TGTGCCAGCAGTCCTCCGGGACAGGGGGCGCGGGGCACTGAAGCTTTCTTT. Amino acids: CASSPPGQGARGTEAFF. This chain connects TRBV27 to TRBJ1-1; 12 positions match TRBD1. This CDR3 contains 17 residues. V was pared by 5 bases and J by 4 bases, with 11 bases of the junction left unmatched. Germline CDR1 MNHEY, CDR2 SMNVEV (reference sequence).

The V and J genes are TRBV6-1 and TRBJ2-5, with 7 bases fitting TRBD1. The V and J ends lost 6 bases and 2 bases, in that order; junction bases with no gene match: 6. Per germline, CDR1 MNHNS and CDR2 SASEGT. The length of the CDR3 is 14 residues. The CDR3 bases are TGTGCCAGCAGCCATCACAGGGGACAAGAGACCCAGTACTTC. Its protein is CASSHHRGQETQYF.

This clone was seen a single time. The chain joins TRBV7-2 to TRBJ1-1; no definite D call. The CDR3 spans 14 residues. Germline V gene data show CDR1 as SGHTA and CDR2 as FQGNSA. V was shortened by 5 bases and J by 3 bases, with 13 bases between the two germline ends. The CDR3 DNA reads TGTGCCAGCAGCCCGGAGCCGAGGGACACTGAAGCTTTCTTT. Protein: CASSPEPRDTEAFF.

V is TRBV7-9 and J is TRBJ2-6, with 7 bases matching TRBD1. The CDR3 runs 15 residues. Per the germline V gene, CDR1 is SEHNR and CDR2 is FQNEAQ (reference sequence). Trimming at V came to 5 bases and at J to 1 base, leaving 2 bases not matched to a gene. The CDR3 DNA is TGTGCCAGCAGCCCGGGACAGTCTGGGGCCAACGTCCTGACTTTC. It is translated as CASSPGQSGANVLTF. The whole variable domain, filled in from reference TRBV7-9 and TRBJ2-6, reads DTGVSQNPRHKITKRGQNVTFRCDPISEHNRLYWYRQTLGQGPEFLTYFQNEAQLEKSRLLSDRFSAERPKGSFSTLEIQRTEQGDSAMYLCASSPGQSGANVLTFGAGSRLTVL.

The J gene is TRBJ1-3, the V gene TRBV27; D is unresolved. CDR1 and CDR2 from the germline V gene are MNHEY and SMNVEV (reference sequence). The V and J ends lost 9 bases and 0 bases respectively, with 15 bases between them. There are 15 residues in the CDR3. As DNA, the CDR3 is TGTGCCAGTCAACTTAGAGGATTCTCTGGAAACACCATATATTTT. Its protein is CASQLRGFSGNTIYF.

The chain couples TRBV13 to TRBJ2-3, with 11 bases identical to TRBD2. Trimming removed 3 bases from V and 4 bases from J; junction bases left unmatched: 6. Germline V gene sequence: CDR1 PRHDT, CDR2 FYEKMQ (reference sequence). This CDR3 contains 16 residues. The CDR3 bases are TGTGCCAGCAGCTTTAGAACTAGCGGGAGATCAGATACGCAGTATTTT. Its protein product is CASSFRTSGRSDTQYF.

The chain carries TRBV28 and TRBJ2-6; D ambiguous. The CDR3 contains 15 residues. Germline-derived CDR1 and CDR2 are MDHEN and SYDVKM. Trimming stripped 5 bases from V and 2 bases from J, with 10 bases between. The CDR3 spells CASSTSSPGANVLTF. The CDR3 DNA reads TGTGCCAGCAGTACCTCAAGTCCTGGGGCCAACGTCCTGACTTTC.

The V call is TRBV30, the J call TRBJ2-7; no firm D call. With 1 base removed from V and 3 bases from J, the gap between germline ends came to 19 bases. The CDR3 runs to 16 residues. CDR1 GTSNPN and CDR2 SVGIG come from the germline V gene (reference sequence). CDR3 loop: CAWSGPPQDVYYEQYF. The CDR3 DNA reads TGTGCCTGGAGTGGTCCGCCGCAGGACGTTTACTACGAGCAGTACTTC.

J is TRBJ1-2 and V is TRBV30; TRBD1 is a possible D gene (5 bases). CDR3 length: 12 residues. Looked up from germline, CDR1 is GTSNPN and CDR2 is SVGIG (reference sequence). Between the trimmed V and J ends, which lost 6 bases and 8 bases, there was a span of 16 bases. Written as DNA, the CDR3 is TGTGCCTGCCATGAGGGACCCGGAGGCTACACCTTC. This translates into CACHEGPGGYTF.

The chain recombines TRBV19 with TRBJ2-7, with D unresolved. Trimming removed 4 bases at V and 6 bases at J, with 13 bases between. Germline-derived CDR1 and CDR2 are LNHDA and SQIVND (reference sequence). The CDR3 is 13 residues long. CDR3 DNA: TGTGCCAGTAGTAACCTAAGAGGTCGCGAGCAGTACTTC. Translating it yields CASSNLRGREQYF.

This sequence joins TRBV7-2 and TRBJ2-1; D may be TRBD1 or TRBD2 (6 bases each). Germline CDR1 is SGHTA and CDR2 is FQGNSA. The V end was cut by 6 bases, the J end by 6 bases, with 18 bases between. This CDR3 has 15 residues. The CDR3 sequence is CASSQGGTLTNEQFF. As DNA, the CDR3 is TGTGCCAGCAGTCAAGGGGGGACTTTAACCAATGAGCAGTTCTTC.

The V gene is TRBV7-9, the J gene TRBJ2-3; D is unresolved. Germline-derived CDR1 and CDR2 are SEHNR and FQNEAQ (reference sequence). This CDR3 is built from 15 residues. V dropped 5 bases and J dropped 4 bases, with 16 bases sitting between them. The CDR3 loop reads CASSIKRSEADTQYF. CDR3 sequence (DNA): TGTGCCAGCAGCATCAAGCGTTCCGAGGCAGATACGCAGTATTTT.

The chain combines TRBV5-1 with TRBJ2-5; D ambiguous. This CDR3 has 15 amino acids. Germline CDR1 SGHRS, CDR2 YFSETQ. V was trimmed by 2 bases and J by 5 bases, leaving 16 bases between them. CDR3 coding DNA: TGCGCCAGCAGCTTTTCAGATCCGGCGCGGGAGACCCAGTACTTC. It codes for CASSFSDPARETQYF.

V is TRBV5-1 and J is TRBJ2-1; 7 nucleotides align to TRBD1. CDR1 is SGHRS, CDR2 YFSETQ, per germline. Trimming removed 5 bases from V and 4 bases from J; junction bases left unmatched: 9. The CDR3 sequence is 15 residues long. The CDR3 sequence is CASRRTGSSYNEQFF. In nucleotides, the CDR3 is TGCGCCAGCAGGAGGACAGGTTCTTCATACAATGAGCAGTTCTTC.

This clone was picked up one time. The V and J genes are TRBV6-1 and TRBJ2-1; 7 nucleotides agree with TRBD2. Germline assignment: CDR1 MNHNS and CDR2 SASEGT. This CDR3 has 16 residues. Trimming took 0 bases from V and 4 from J; bases not matched to a gene: 6. CDR3 nucleotides: TGTGCCAGCAGTGAAGCGCTGTCTAGCGGTTACAATGAGCAGTTCTTC. Residues: CASSEALSSGYNEQFF.

V is TRBV10-3 and J is TRBJ1-3, with 9 bases aligning to TRBD1. Trimming took 6 bases from V and 0 from J; bases not matched to a gene: 3. The germline V gene encodes CDR1 ENHRY and CDR2 SYGVKD. The CDR3 runs to 15 residues. CDR3 region: CAIRQGQGSGNTIYF. In DNA, the CDR3 is TGTGCCATCAGGCAGGGACAGGGCTCTGGAAACACCATATATTTT.

This chain links TRBV27 with TRBJ2-3; TRBD2 aligns across 9 bases. This CDR3 is built from 17 residues. Germline CDR1 and CDR2: MNHEY and SMNVEV (reference sequence). V was clipped by 4 bases and J by 2 bases; unmatched bases: 10. CDR3 amino acids: CASSYASGLAPTDTQYF. As DNA, the CDR3 is TGTGCCAGCAGTTACGCTTCGGGACTAGCACCCACAGATACGCAGTATTTT.

DNA of the CDR3: TGCGCCAGCCAAGGGGGAAACACCATATATTTT. Protein: CASQGGNTIYF. The chain is built from TRBV10-1 and TRBJ1-3; no reliable D call. With 8 bases removed from V and 4 bases from J, the gap between germline ends came to 6 bases. Germline V gene data show CDR1 as WNHNN and CDR2 as SYGVQD (reference sequence). The CDR3 covers 11 residues.

The chain employs TRBV6-5 and TRBJ1-4, with no clear D. The CDR3 extends over 15 amino acids. Germline V lookup: CDR1 MNHEY, CDR2 SVGAGI. V was shortened by 2 bases and J by 7 bases, with 14 bases between the two germline ends. CDR3 in amino acids: CASSYVSGVSEKLFF. The CDR3 DNA sequence: TGTGCCAGCAGTTACGTTAGTGGAGTTAGTGAAAAACTGTTTTTT.

V is TRBV14 and J is TRBJ1-1, with D maybe TRBD1 (5 bases). The CDR3 spans 14 residues. Trimming stripped 2 bases from V and 1 base from J, with 8 bases between. The germline CDR1 and CDR2 sequences are SGHDN and FVKESK. CDR3 loop: CASSQITGNTEAFF. The CDR3 DNA is TGTGCCAGCAGCCAAATCACAGGGAACACTGAAGCTTTCTTT.

This clone showed up just once. The chain uses TRBV6-5 and TRBJ2-2; a weak D match, TRBD1 (5 bases). Germline-derived CDR1 and CDR2 are MNHEY and SVGAGI. Between the trimmed V and J ends, which lost 5 bases and 7 bases, there was a span of 11 bases. The length of the CDR3 is 13 residues. The CDR3 coding sequence is TGTGCCAGCAGTACGCAGGGTGTCGGGGAGCTGTTTTTT. Translated: CASSTQGVGELFF.

This chain links TRBV7-9 with TRBJ1-2; 7 positions agree with TRBD1. The V segment lost 1 base and the J segment 7 bases; nucleotides outside the gene matches: 9. Germline lookup yields CDR1 SEHNR and CDR2 FQNEAQ (reference sequence). The CDR3 contains 15 residues. The CDR3 coding sequence is TGTGCCAGCAGCTTAGGGGGACAGAGATTGGGTGGCTACACCTTC. Translating gives CASSLGGQRLGGYTF. The entire variable domain, with the rest obtained from reference TRBV7-9 and TRBJ1-2, is as follows: DTGVSQNPRHKITKRGQNVTFRCDPISEHNRLYWYRQTLGQGPEFLTYFQNEAQLEKSRLLSDRFSAERPKGSFSTLEIQRTEQGDSAMYLCASSLGGQRLGGYTFGSGTRLTVV.

The genes are TRBV27 and TRBJ2-7, with D uncertain. From germline, CDR1 is MNHEY and CDR2 SMNVEV (reference sequence). The CDR3 consists of 13 residues. Trimming took 5 bases from V and 6 from J, leaving 14 bases between them. The CDR3 coding sequence is TGTGCCAGCAGTCGGTTCGGGTGGGCCGAGCAGTACTTC. Protein product: CASSRFGWAEQYF.

J is TRBJ2-1 and V is TRBV4-1, with D unclear. Germline V CDR1 and CDR2: MGHRA, YSYEKL. The CDR3 totals 16 residues. V was cut by 0 bases and J by 0 bases, with 9 bases left in between. CDR3 sequence reads: CASSQEPASSYNEQFF. In DNA, the CDR3 is TGCGCCAGCAGCCAAGAGCCCGCGAGCTCCTACAATGAGCAGTTCTTC.

This clone was counted a single time. The genes are TRBV19 and TRBJ2-7; tentative D call: TRBD2 (5 bases). The germline V gene has CDR1 LNHDA and CDR2 SQIVND (reference sequence). The CDR3 has 15 residues. Trimming cost V 5 bases and J 0 bases, with 14 bases left between them. The CDR3 region has the DNA TGTGCCAGTAGTTCTCGGCCGGGGAGCTCCTACGAGCAGTACTTC. Translating gives CASSSRPGSSYEQYF. The full variable domain, its missing parts supplied by reference TRBV19 and TRBJ2-7, is DGGITQSPKYLFRKEGQNVTLSCEQNLNHDAMYWYRQDPGQGLRLIYYSQIVNDFQKGDIAEGYSVSREKKESFPLTVTSAQKNPTAFYLCASSSRPGSSYEQYFGPGTRLTVT.

The chain has TRBV6-5 and TRBJ2-7; 8 positions agree with TRBD1. V lost 6 bases and J lost 0; bases outside the gene matches: 7. Germline V gene lookup returns CDR1 MNHEY and CDR2 SVGAGI. The CDR3 totals 15 residues. The DNA for the CDR3 is TGTGCCAGCAGGGACCGGGACAGGCTCTCCTACGAGCAGTACTTC. This translates into CASRDRDRLSYEQYF.

This clone was found once. The rearrangement links TRBV4-2 to TRBJ1-2; no definite D call. The germline V gene encodes CDR1 LGHNA and CDR2 YNFKEQ. Trimming removed 1 base from V and 0 bases from J, with 15 bases in between. The CDR3 is made up of 17 amino acids. The CDR3 DNA reads TGTGCCAGCAGCCAAGTTTGGGGTTGGGTGGCTAACTATGGCTACACCTTC. Its protein product is CASSQVWGWVANYGYTF.

The chain links TRBV27 to TRBJ1-1; the D gene is possibly TRBD1 (6 bases). Trimming removed 0 bases from V and 11 bases from J, with 19 bases in between. Germline V gene sequence: CDR1 MNHEY, CDR2 SMNVEV (reference sequence). The CDR3 sequence is 15 residues long. The CDR3 region is CASSLSGQGTWRAFF. CDR3 nucleotide sequence: TGTGCCAGCAGTTTATCGGGGCAGGGGACGTGGAGGGCTTTCTTT.

This clone showed up just once. The chain uses TRBV18 and TRBJ2-1; 8 nucleotides match TRBD2. The trim removed 4 bases at V and 2 bases at J, leaving 13 bases unmatched. Per germline, CDR1 KGHSH and CDR2 LQKENI. The CDR3 is 18 amino acids. Here the CDR3 reads CASSLTVGSGSPYNEQFF. As DNA, the CDR3 is TGTGCCAGCTCACTAACGGTAGGGAGCGGGAGTCCCTACAATGAGCAGTTCTTC.

This clone was detected once. This chain links TRBV4-2 with TRBJ2-3; either TRBD1 or TRBD2 may fit D (5 bases each). This CDR3 has 15 amino acids. The germline V gene encodes CDR1 LGHNA and CDR2 YNFKEQ. Deletions cut 0 bases from V and 3 bases from J, with 10 bases between. The CDR3 bases are TGTGCCAGCAGCCAAGATCTGTGGGGGACAGATACGCAGTATTTT. Protein: CASSQDLWGTDTQYF.

This clone is labeled medium-sized. The rearrangement uses TRBV5-1 and TRBJ1-1; D may be TRBD1 (6 bases). CDR1 and CDR2 from the germline V gene are SGHRS and YFSETQ. V lost 2 bases, J lost 5 bases, and 10 bases lay in between. The length of the CDR3 is 13 residues. CDR3 residues: CASSLEGGTEAFF. The CDR3 DNA is TGCGCCAGCAGCTTAGAGGGGGGAACTGAAGCTTTCTTT.